The 22 T cell receptor beta chains below were found in one sample sequenced in a study of T cells in Graves' hyperthyroidism and ophthalmopathy. Amplification yielded TCR beta CDR3 regions, with RNA transcripts as the source. The HTBI set primed first-round TCR CDR3 RT-PCR. TCRdb re-analysed the multiplex PCR reads in MiXCR, keeping a single row per CDR3 protein. The sample lists about 510,000 distinct CDR3 sequences, around 15% occurring once. The sample was blood. The source of these receptors is a middle-aged woman with Graves' hyperthyroidism.

The V call is TRBV7-6, the J call TRBJ2-7, with D perhaps matching TRBD1 or TRBD2 (5 bases each). Per the germline V gene, CDR1 is SGHVS and CDR2 is FNYEAQ. CDR3 length equals 14 residues. V lost 5 bases and J 3 bases, leaving 14 bases between the germline ends. The CDR3 DNA is TGTGCCAGCAGCATATCGGGGCCTATCTACGAGCAGTACTTC. Its protein is CASSISGPIYEQYF.

The chain employs TRBV20-1 and TRBJ2-7; D might be TRBD2 (5 bases). The CDR3 is 13 residues long. Germline V gene sequence: CDR1 DFQATT, CDR2 SNEGSKA (reference sequence). Trimming took 3 bases from V and 1 from J, leaving 10 bases between them. The CDR3 bases are TGCAGTGCTAGGGCGGGCAAATCCTACGAGCAGTACTTC. Amino acid sequence: CSARAGKSYEQYF.

This clonotype was counted many times. The V gene is TRBV30, the J gene TRBJ2-7; TRBD1 matches 8 bases. The CDR3 is 15 amino acids. Losses at the gene ends were 2 bases for V and 4 bases for J; bases not matched to a gene: 10. Germline V lookup: CDR1 GTSNPN, CDR2 SVGIG (reference sequence). CDR3 sequence: CAWSPADRATYEQYF. The CDR3 nucleotides are TGTGCCTGGAGTCCCGCGGACAGGGCAACATACGAGCAGTACTTC.

This clonotype was seen once. The rearrangement uses TRBV19 and TRBJ1-6; TRBD1 aligns across 9 bases. Germline V gene sequence: CDR1 LNHDA, CDR2 SQIVND (reference sequence). The CDR3 totals 14 residues. With V trimmed by 9 bases and J by 7 bases, 7 bases remained unmatched. The CDR3 loop is CASHIGTGNSPLHF. The CDR3 DNA is TGTGCCAGCCACATCGGGACAGGGAATTCACCCCTCCACTTT.

V is TRBV24-1 and J is TRBJ2-1; no definite D call. Germline CDR1 reads KGHDR; CDR2 reads SFDVKD. The CDR3 consists of 16 residues. Trimming pared 3 bases from V and 1 base from J, leaving 12 bases between. The CDR3: CATSDRLMVSYNEQFF. In DNA, the CDR3 is TGTGCCACCAGTGATCGCCTGATGGTTTCCTACAATGAGCAGTTCTTC.

The chain carries TRBV3-1 and TRBJ2-4; 12 bases line up with TRBD2. J was trimmed by 6 bases and V by 6 bases; bases with no gene match: 6. Looked up from germline, CDR1 is LGHDT and CDR2 is YNNKEL (reference sequence). The CDR3 has 15 residues. CDR3 residues: CASRTSGRWRNIQYF. For the CDR3, the DNA is TGTGCCAGCAGGACTAGCGGGAGATGGAGAAACATTCAGTACTTC.

This clonotype was counted between two and nine times. The V call is TRBV28, the J call TRBJ2-1; 8 bases map to TRBD1. The germline CDR1 and CDR2 sequences are MDHEN and SYDVKM. V shed 1 base and J 6 bases; nucleotides not matched to a gene: 5. CDR3 length: 15 residues. CDR3 amino acids: CASSLSGTGSNEQFF. DNA of the CDR3: TGTGCCAGCAGTTTATCCGGGACAGGAAGCAATGAGCAGTTCTTC.

This clonotype was detected many times. V gene TRBV6-2 or TRBV6-3 combines with J gene TRBJ2-1; TRBD2 matches 11 bases. Germline V lookup: CDR1 MNHEY, CDR2 SVGEGT. Trimming removed 7 bases from V and 4 bases from J; junction bases left unmatched: 9. The CDR3 has 16 amino acids. The CDR3: CASNPLSGRGYNEQFF. The CDR3 DNA is TGTGCCAGCAATCCCCTTAGCGGGAGGGGATACAATGAGCAGTTCTTC.

In its sample, this clonotype was seen many times. The chain combines TRBV20-1 with TRBJ2-3; 11 bases are shared with TRBD2. The CDR3 totals 13 residues. CDR1 is DFQATT and CDR2 is SNEGSKA in the germline V gene (reference sequence). J gave up 4 bases and V 6 bases, and 3 bases lay outside the gene matches. CDR3 nucleotide sequence: TGCAGTGCAGTAGCGGGAGGGCCAGATACGCAGTATTTT. Its protein product is CSAVAGGPDTQYF.

This clonotype was detected ten times or more. V and J are TRBV28 and TRBJ1-4; TRBD1 matches 9 bases. Germline assignment: CDR1 MDHEN and CDR2 SYDVKM. There are 15 residues in the CDR3. Trimming at V came to 8 bases and at J to 0 bases, leaving 4 bases not matched to a gene. Here the CDR3 DNA reads TGTGCCAGCGGGACAGGGAAGGCAACTAATGAAAAACTGTTTTTT. Residues: CASGTGKATNEKLFF.

In this sample, this clonotype turned up a few times. The chain carries TRBV5-4 and TRBJ2-2; 9 nucleotides match TRBD2. CDR1 SGHNT and CDR2 YYREEE come from the germline V gene (reference sequence). The V and J ends lost 5 bases and 4 bases, in that order; junction bases with no gene match: 18. This CDR3 has 19 residues. This chain's CDR3 is CASSRVSSGSTQVTGELFF. CDR3 coding DNA: TGTGCCAGCAGTCGTGTTAGTAGCGGGAGCACACAAGTCACCGGGGAGCTGTTTTTT.

This clonotype was seen ten or more times. The chain is built from TRBV20-1 and TRBJ2-1; TRBD2 aligns across 8 bases. Germline CDR1 and CDR2: DFQATT and SNEGSKA (reference sequence). CDR3 length: 14 amino acids. V trimming: 5 bases; J trimming: 6 bases; junction bases outside the gene matches: 9. CDR3 sequence reads: CSAPTSGVTNEQFF. The CDR3, as DNA: TGCAGTGCTCCCACTAGCGGAGTCACCAATGAGCAGTTCTTC.

The J gene is TRBJ2-7, the V gene TRBV15; D uncertain. The V gene lost 0 bases and the J gene lost 5 bases, with 11 bases spanning the gap. The CDR3 sequence is 14 residues long. From germline, CDR1 is LNHNV and CDR2 YYDKDF (reference sequence). In DNA, the CDR3 is TGTGCCACCAGCAGAGATTTTAGGATAGACGAGCAGTACTTC. This sequence encodes CATSRDFRIDEQYF.

This clonotype came up a few times. The chain combines TRBV25-1 with TRBJ1-6; TRBD1 matches at 7 bases. Per the germline V gene, CDR1 is MGHDK and CDR2 is SYGVNS. V was pared by 6 bases and J by 7 bases, with 9 bases of the junction left unmatched. CDR3 length: 15 amino acids. This chain's CDR3 is CASSGLTGSNSPLHF. CDR3 DNA sequence: TGTGCCAGCAGCGGGCTGACAGGGTCGAATTCACCCCTCCACTTT.

This clonotype appeared many times. As DNA, the CDR3 is TGTGCCAGCAGTCCCCCAGGGGTACGGGCCAACGTCCTGACTTTC. Translating gives CASSPPGVRANVLTF. This rearrangement joins TRBV28 to TRBJ2-6; D is perhaps TRBD1 (6 bases). Germline assignment: CDR1 MDHEN and CDR2 SYDVKM. Trimming took off 5 bases at V and 5 bases at J, with 13 bases between the two ends. The length of the CDR3 is 15 residues.

The V and J genes are TRBV5-4 and TRBJ2-2, with 10 nucleotides matching TRBD1. Germline V gene lookup returns CDR1 SGHNT and CDR2 YYREEE (reference sequence). With 6 bases clipped from V and 5 bases from J, the junction kept 10 bases outside the gene matches. The CDR3 consists of 16 residues. CDR3: CASTRPGTGETGELFF. The CDR3 DNA reads as TGTGCCAGCACCCGACCCGGGACAGGGGAGACCGGGGAGCTGTTTTTT.

This clonotype was recorded many times. The V call is TRBV9, the J call TRBJ1-6; 8 bases are shared with TRBD1. V gave up 0 bases and J gave up 7 bases; unmatched junction bases: 9. Germline V lookup: CDR1 SGDLS, CDR2 YYNGEE. The CDR3 is 17 amino acids. CDR3 sequence: CASSVEATGVKNSPLHF. In nucleotides, the CDR3 is TGTGCCAGCAGCGTAGAGGCGACAGGGGTCAAGAATTCACCCCTCCACTTT.

V is TRBV19 and J is TRBJ2-3; perhaps TRBD2 as D (6 bases). The germline gives CDR1 LNHDA, CDR2 SQIVND (reference sequence). V lost 11 bases and J 5 bases, leaving 20 bases between the germline ends. There are 14 residues in the CDR3. This CDR3 reads CASQMGGMGDTQYF. The CDR3 nucleotides are TGTGCCTCACAAATGGGCGGGATGGGAGATACGCAGTATTTT. Full variable domain (remainder filled in from reference TRBV19 and TRBJ2-3): DGGITQSPKYLFRKEGQNVTLSCEQNLNHDAMYWYRQDPGQGLRLIYYSQIVNDFQKGDIAEGYSVSREKKESFPLTVTSAQKNPTAFYLCASQMGGMGDTQYFGPGTRLTVL.

This clonotype was detected many times. The genes are TRBV2 and TRBJ2-3; TRBD2 matches 12 bases. After removal of 10 bases from V and 4 bases from J, the junction contained 6 bases not matched to a gene. The CDR3 extends over 14 amino acids. The germline CDR1 and CDR2 sequences are SNHLY and FYNNEI. The CDR3 bases are TGTGCCACCGGGACTAGCGGGTTGGCAGATACGCAGTATTTT. It codes for CATGTSGLADTQYF. Full variable domain (missing parts from reference TRBV2 and TRBJ2-3): EPEVTQTPSHQVTQMGQEVILRCVPISNHLYFYWYRQILGQKVEFLVSFYNNEISEKSEIFDDQFSVERPDGSNFTLKIRSTKLEDSAMYFCATGTSGLADTQYFGPGTRLTVL.

This clonotype was seen only a few times. The chain joins TRBV7-9 to TRBJ1-2, with 10 bases lining up with TRBD1. Trimming cost V 8 bases and J 3 bases; bases outside gene matches: 9. The CDR3 has 15 amino acids. Looked up from germline, CDR1 is SEHNR and CDR2 is FQNEAQ (reference sequence). The CDR3 region is CASGSGTGVDYGYTF. The DNA of the CDR3 is TGTGCCAGCGGCTCCGGGACAGGGGTGGACTATGGCTACACCTTC.

This clonotype was found many times. The CDR3 is CASSPRGRGSQDPYGYTF. In DNA form, the CDR3 reads TGTGCCAGCTCACCTAGGGGGCGGGGGAGCCAAGACCCCTATGGCTACACCTTC. V gene TRBV18 combines with J gene TRBJ1-2; TRBD1 aligns across 7 bases. Germline-derived CDR1 and CDR2 are KGHSH and LQKENI. The CDR3 length is 18 residues. V was pared by 3 bases and J by 4 bases, with 17 bases of the junction left unmatched.

Details on this clonotype: A much larger clonotype is one base distant, so this may be a read error. V and J are TRBV2 and TRBJ1-1, with a possible D match to TRBD1 (6 bases). The CDR3 consists of 15 residues. Germline V gives CDR1 SNHLY, CDR2 FYNNEI. The CDR3 protein is CASSETGPMKTEAFF. In nucleotides, the CDR3 is TGTGCCAGCAGTGAGACAGGCCCAATGAAAACTGAAGCTTTCTTT.